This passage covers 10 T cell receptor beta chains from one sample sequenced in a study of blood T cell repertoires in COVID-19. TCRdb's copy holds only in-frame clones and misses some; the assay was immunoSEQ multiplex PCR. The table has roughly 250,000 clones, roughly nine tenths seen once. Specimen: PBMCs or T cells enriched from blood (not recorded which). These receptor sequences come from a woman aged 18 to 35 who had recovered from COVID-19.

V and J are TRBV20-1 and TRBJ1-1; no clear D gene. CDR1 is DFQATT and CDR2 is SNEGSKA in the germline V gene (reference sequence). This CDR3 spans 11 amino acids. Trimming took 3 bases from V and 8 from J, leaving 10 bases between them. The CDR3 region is CSASPDAEAFF. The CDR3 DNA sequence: TGCAGTGCTAGTCCAGATGCCGAAGCTTTCTTT.

The CDR3 nucleotides are TGTGCCAGCAGCCAATATACCCCACAGTTTAATGAGCAGTTCTTC. Translating it yields CASSQYTPQFNEQFF. The V and J genes are TRBV13 and TRBJ2-1, with no clear D. The V end lost 5 bases, the J end lost 7 bases, and 18 bases lay between the germline ends. Germline CDR1 PRHDT, CDR2 FYEKMQ (reference sequence). This CDR3 is built from 15 residues.

The DNA of the CDR3 is TGTGCCAGCAGCCATGGCAGGGCCCAGGGGCAGTACTTC. Encoded protein: CASSHGRAQGQYF. The rearrangement joins TRBV7-9 to TRBJ2-7; tentative D call: TRBD1 (5 bases). From germline, CDR1 is SEHNR and CDR2 FQNEAQ (reference sequence). This CDR3 spans 13 amino acids. V lost 5 bases and J 9 bases, leaving 17 bases between the germline ends.

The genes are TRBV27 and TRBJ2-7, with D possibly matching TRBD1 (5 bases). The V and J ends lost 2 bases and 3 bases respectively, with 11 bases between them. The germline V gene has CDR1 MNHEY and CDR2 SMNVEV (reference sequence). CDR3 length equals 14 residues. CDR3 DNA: TGTGCCAGCAGTTTAAGGGGCAGCCTCTACGAGCAGTACTTC. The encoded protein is CASSLRGSLYEQYF.

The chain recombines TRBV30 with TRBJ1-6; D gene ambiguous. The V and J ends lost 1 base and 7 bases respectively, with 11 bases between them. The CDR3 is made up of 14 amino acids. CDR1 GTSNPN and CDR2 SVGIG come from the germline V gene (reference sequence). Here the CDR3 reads CAWSDGMRNSPLHF. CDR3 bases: TGTGCCTGGAGTGACGGGATGAGAAATTCACCCCTCCACTTT.

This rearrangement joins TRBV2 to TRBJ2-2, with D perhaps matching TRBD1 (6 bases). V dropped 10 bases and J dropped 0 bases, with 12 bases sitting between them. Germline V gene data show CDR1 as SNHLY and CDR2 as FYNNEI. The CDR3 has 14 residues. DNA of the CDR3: TGTGCCATCGAACAGGGATCGAACACCGGGGAGCTGTTTTTT. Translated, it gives CAIEQGSNTGELFF. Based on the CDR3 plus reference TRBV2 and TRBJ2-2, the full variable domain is EPEVTQTPSHQVTQMGQEVILRCVPISNHLYFYWYRQILGQKVEFLVSFYNNEISEKSEIFDDQFSVERPDGSNFTLKIRSTKLEDSAMYFCAIEQGSNTGELFFGEGSRLTVL.

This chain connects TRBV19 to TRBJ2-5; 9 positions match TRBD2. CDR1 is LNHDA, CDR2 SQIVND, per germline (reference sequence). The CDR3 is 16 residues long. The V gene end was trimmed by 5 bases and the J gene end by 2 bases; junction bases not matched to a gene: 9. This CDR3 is CASSHPSGITQETQYF. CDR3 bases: TGTGCCAGTAGTCATCCTAGCGGGATTACTCAAGAGACCCAGTACTTC.

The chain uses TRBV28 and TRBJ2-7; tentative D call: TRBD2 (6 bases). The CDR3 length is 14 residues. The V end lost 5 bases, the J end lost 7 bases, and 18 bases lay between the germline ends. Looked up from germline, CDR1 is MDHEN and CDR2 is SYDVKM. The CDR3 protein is CASSERDSPGEQYF. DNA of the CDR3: TGTGCCAGCAGTGAACGGGACTCCCCCGGGGAGCAGTACTTC.

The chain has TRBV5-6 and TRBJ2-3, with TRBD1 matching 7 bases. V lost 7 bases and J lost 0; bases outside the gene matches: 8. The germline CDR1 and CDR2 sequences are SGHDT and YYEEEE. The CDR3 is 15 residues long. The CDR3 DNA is TGTGCCAGCTCTATGGGGACAGCCAGCACAGATACGCAGTATTTT. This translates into CASSMGTASTDTQYF.

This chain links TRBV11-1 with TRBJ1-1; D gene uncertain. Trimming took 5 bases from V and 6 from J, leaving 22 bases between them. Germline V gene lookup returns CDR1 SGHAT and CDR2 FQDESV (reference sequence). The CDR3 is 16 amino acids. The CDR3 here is CASSPPKREGKAEAFF. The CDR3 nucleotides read TGTGCCAGCAGCCCACCCAAGAGGGAGGGAAAGGCTGAAGCTTTCTTT. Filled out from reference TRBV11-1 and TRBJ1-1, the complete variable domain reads EAEVAQSPRYKITEKSQAVAFWCDPISGHATLYWYRQILGQGPELLVQFQDESVVDDSQLPKDRFSAERLKGVDSTLKIQPAELGDSAMYLCASSPPKREGKAEAFFGQGTRLTVV.